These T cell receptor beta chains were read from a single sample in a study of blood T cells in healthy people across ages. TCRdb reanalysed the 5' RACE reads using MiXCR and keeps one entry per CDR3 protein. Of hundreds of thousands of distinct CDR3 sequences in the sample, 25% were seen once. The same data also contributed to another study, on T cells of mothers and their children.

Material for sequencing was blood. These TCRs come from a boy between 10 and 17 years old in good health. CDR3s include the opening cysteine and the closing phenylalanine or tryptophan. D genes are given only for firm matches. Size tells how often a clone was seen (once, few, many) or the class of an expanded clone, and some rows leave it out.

CASSLGKGYYGYTF TGTGCCAGCAGTTTAGGGAAGGGTTACTATGGCTACACCTTC . TRBV12-3/TRBV12-4 14 TRBJ1-2 .
CASSPGLAGSYNEQFF TGTGCTAGCAGCCCGGGACTAGCGGGTTCCTACAATGAGCAGTTCTTC few TRBV7-7 16 TRBJ2-1 TRBD2
CSVEAGRGNEQFF TGCAGCGTTGAGGCCGGACGGGGGAATGAGCAGTTCTTC . TRBV29-1 13 TRBJ2-1 .
CASSVEGGLAEAFF TGTGCCAGCAGCGTAGAGGGGGGCCTCGCTGAAGCTTTCTTT few TRBV9 14 TRBJ1-1 .
CATSTLRQGDTEAFF TGTGCCACCAGCACCCTACGACAGGGCGACACTGAAGCTTTCTTT . TRBV15 15 TRBJ1-1 TRBD1
CASSLGPSYGYTF TGTGCCAGCAGCTTGGGGCCTAGCTATGGCTACACCTTC . TRBV5-6 13 TRBJ1-2 .
CASRGLAGPQETQYF TGTGCCAGCAGGGGACTAGCGGGCCCCCAAGAGACCCAGTACTTC few TRBV28 15 TRBJ2-5 TRBD2
CSARGNQGKAGELFF TGCAGTGCTAGAGGAAATCAGGGGAAGGCCGGGGAGCTGTTTTTT . TRBV20-1 15 TRBJ2-2 .
CASSLGWGPRTDTQYF TGTGCCAGCAGCTTGGGCTGGGGGCCGAGGACAGATACGCAGTATTTT . TRBV5-4 16 TRBJ2-3 .
CASSQAELEETQYF TGTGCCAGCAGCCAAGCCGAGTTAGAAGAGACCCAGTACTTC . TRBV14 14 TRBJ2-5 .
CASSLLGSGSRTEAFF TGTGCCAGCAGCCTCTTGGGGTCAGGGTCTCGCACTGAAGCTTTCTTT . TRBV7-2 16 TRBJ1-1 .
CASRKGQGMWDEQFF TGTGCCAGTAGAAAGGGACAGGGGATGTGGGATGAGCAGTTCTTC once TRBV19 15 TRBJ2-1 TRBD1